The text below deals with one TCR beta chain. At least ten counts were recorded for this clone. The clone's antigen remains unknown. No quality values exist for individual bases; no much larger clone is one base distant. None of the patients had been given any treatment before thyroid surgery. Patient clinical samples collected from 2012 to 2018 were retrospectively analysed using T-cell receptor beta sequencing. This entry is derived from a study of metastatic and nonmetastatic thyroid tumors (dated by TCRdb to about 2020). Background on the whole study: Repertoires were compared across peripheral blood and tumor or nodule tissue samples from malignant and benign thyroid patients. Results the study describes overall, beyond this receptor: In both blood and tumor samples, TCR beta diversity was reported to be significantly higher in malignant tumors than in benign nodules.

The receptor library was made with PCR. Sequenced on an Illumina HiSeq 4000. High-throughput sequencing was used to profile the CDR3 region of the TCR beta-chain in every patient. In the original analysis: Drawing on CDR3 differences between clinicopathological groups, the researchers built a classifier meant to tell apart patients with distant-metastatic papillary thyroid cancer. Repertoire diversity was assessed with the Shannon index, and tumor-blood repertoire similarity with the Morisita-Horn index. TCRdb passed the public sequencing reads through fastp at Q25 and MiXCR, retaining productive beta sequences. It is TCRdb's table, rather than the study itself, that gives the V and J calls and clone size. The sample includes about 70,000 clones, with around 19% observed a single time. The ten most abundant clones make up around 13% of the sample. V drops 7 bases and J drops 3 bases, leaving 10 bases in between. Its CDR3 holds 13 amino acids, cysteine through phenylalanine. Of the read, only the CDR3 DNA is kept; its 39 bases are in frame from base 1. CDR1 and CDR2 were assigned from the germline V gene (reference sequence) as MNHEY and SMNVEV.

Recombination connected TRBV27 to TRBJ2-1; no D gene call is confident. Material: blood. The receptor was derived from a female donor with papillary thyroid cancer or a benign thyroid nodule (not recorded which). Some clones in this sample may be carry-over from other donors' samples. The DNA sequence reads TGTGCCAGCACCCTAAGCGTCTACAATGAGCAGTTCTTC. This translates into CASTLSVYNEQFF.